This passage covers 28 T cell receptor beta chains from one sample sequenced in a study of CD8 T cells in ankylosing spondylitis. Via MiXCR, TCRdb re-called the 5' RACE reads, giving one row per CDR3 protein. This sample carries roughly 490,000 distinct CDR3 sequences, approximately 5% of them seen once, and the ten largest clones take around 3.5%. Regarding the study as a whole: What appeared characteristic of ankylosing spondylitis blood was a TCR beta motif of fewer than ten highly homologous variants.

Their cognate antigens are unknown. Sequencing input: blood, either unsorted or a sorted T cell fraction (not recorded which). The receptors stem from a male donor with ankylosing spondylitis.

This clonotype came up many times. The chain joins TRBV10-3 to TRBJ2-7, with D perhaps matching TRBD1 or TRBD2 (5 bases each). CDR3 length: 15 amino acids. CDR1 and CDR2 from the germline V gene are ENHRY and SYGVKD. Trimming cost V 1 base and J 1 base, with 11 bases left between them. Here the CDR3 reads CAISEWLRGSYEQYF. As DNA, the CDR3 is TGTGCCATCAGTGAGTGGTTGAGGGGATCCTACGAGCAGTACTTC.

The sample holds many counts of this clonotype. This sequence joins TRBV7-8 and TRBJ2-3; 7 nucleotides agree with TRBD1. The CDR3 runs 16 residues. Germline lookup yields CDR1 SGHVS and CDR2 FQNEAQ. The J segment lost 4 bases and the V segment lost 5 bases, leaving 12 bases of the junction unmatched. CDR3 bases: TGTGCCAGCAGCCTCTCCTCCGGGACAGAATCAGATACGCAGTATTTT. It encodes CASSLSSGTESDTQYF.

This clonotype was observed at least ten times. The chain couples TRBV5-1 to TRBJ2-7, with 13 bases lining up with TRBD2. The CDR3 is 13 amino acids. J gave up 5 bases and V 7 bases, and 3 bases lay outside the gene matches. Germline V gene lookup returns CDR1 SGHRS and CDR2 YFSETQ. Here the CDR3 DNA reads TGCGCCAGCTCCGGGACTAGCGGGAACGAGCAGTACTTC. It is translated as CASSGTSGNEQYF.

This clonotype was seen ten or more times. The V call is TRBV6-1, the J call TRBJ2-7; possibly TRBD1 for D (5 bases). The CDR3 totals 15 residues. Germline V gives CDR1 MNHNS, CDR2 SASEGT. V was clipped by 5 bases and J by 2 bases, with 16 bases between them. In DNA, the CDR3 is TGTGCCAGCAGTCCAGACAGAGCCCGTACCTACGAGCAGTACTTC. Translating gives CASSPDRARTYEQYF.

This clonotype was seen at least ten times. The chain has TRBV11-2 and TRBJ2-1; TRBD2 matches 12 bases. Germline CDR1 reads SGHAT; CDR2 reads FQNNGV. With V trimmed by 7 bases and J by 8 bases, 9 bases remained unmatched. The CDR3 is 15 amino acids. The CDR3, as DNA: TGTGCCAGCACCCCGACTAGCGGGAGTCTCCATGAGCAGTTCTTC. Translation gives CASTPTSGSLHEQFF.

This clonotype appeared a few times. V usage is TRBV27 and J usage is TRBJ1-6; a weak D match, TRBD1 (5 bases). The CDR3 totals 14 residues. Trimming pared 8 bases from V and 7 bases from J, leaving 15 bases between. The germline V gene encodes CDR1 MNHEY and CDR2 SMNVEV (reference sequence). CDR3 DNA sequence: TGTGCCAGCTCCCCGGGACGGAAAAATTCACCCCTCCACTTT. Residues: CASSPGRKNSPLHF.

This clonotype has ten or more counts. The J gene is TRBJ1-5, the V gene TRBV4-2, with D unclear. The CDR3 runs to 17 residues. Germline V lookup: CDR1 LGHNA, CDR2 YNFKEQ. Trimming cost V 3 bases and J 1 base, with 16 bases left between them. CDR3 sequence reads: CASSHVTEEGSNQPQHF. The CDR3 DNA reads as TGTGCCAGCAGCCACGTCACGGAGGAAGGGAGCAATCAGCCCCAGCATTTT.

A note on this clonotype: A clone one base away is much larger, so this may be a read error. This chain connects TRBV28 to TRBJ2-7; D not certain. Germline CDR1 and CDR2: MDHEN and SYDVKM. The CDR3 sequence is 10 residues long. Trimming took off 9 bases at V and 5 bases at J, with 8 bases between the two ends. CDR3 residues: CAREVHEQYF. In DNA form, the CDR3 reads TGTGCCAGGGAAGTCCACGAGCAGTACTTC.

This clonotype was seen at least ten times. The gene calls are TRBV15 and TRBJ1-5, with D hard to call. V shed 2 bases and J shed 0 bases, with 8 bases lying between them. CDR1 and CDR2 (germline): LNHNV, YYDKDF (reference sequence). This CDR3 has 15 residues. CDR3 in amino acids: CATSRLRASNQPQHF. The DNA for the CDR3 is TGTGCCACCAGCAGACTAAGGGCTAGCAATCAGCCCCAGCATTTT. Full variable domain (rest looked up from reference TRBV15 and TRBJ1-5): DAMVIQNPRYQVTQFGKPVTLSCSQTLNHNVMYWYQQKSSQAPKLLFHYYDKDFNNEADTPDNFQSRRPNTSFCFLDIRSPGLGDTAMYLCATSRLRASNQPQHFGDGTRLSIL.

This clonotype was seen many times. V is TRBV5-1 and J is TRBJ2-3, with 9 bases identical to TRBD1. There are 15 residues in the CDR3. The V segment lost 4 bases and the J segment 1 base; nucleotides outside the gene matches: 4. Germline values: CDR1 SGHRS, CDR2 YFSETQ. CDR3 DNA: TGCGCCAGCAGCGGAACAGGGGGCCGCACAGATACGCAGTATTTT. Protein: CASSGTGGRTDTQYF.

This chain links TRBV13 with TRBJ2-7; D not certain. V was pared by 2 bases and J by 0 bases, with 17 bases between. This CDR3 contains 17 residues. Per the germline V gene, CDR1 is PRHDT and CDR2 is FYEKMQ (reference sequence). The CDR3: CASSLSDSPLSSYEQYF. DNA of the CDR3: TGTGCCAGCAGCTTAAGTGATTCCCCCTTAAGCTCCTACGAGCAGTACTTC. Supplemented by reference TRBV13 and TRBJ2-7, the full variable domain reads AAGVIQSPRHLIKEKRETATLKCYPIPRHDTVYWYQQGPGQDPQFLISFYEKMQSDKGSIPDRFSAQQFSDYHSELNMSSLELGDSALYFCASSLSDSPLSSYEQYFGPGTRLTVT.

This clonotype was picked up many times. CDR3 residues: CASSSGTGGPYEQYF. The CDR3 bases are TGTGCCAGCAGTTCAGGGACAGGGGGCCCCTACGAGCAGTACTTC. The V call is TRBV28, the J call TRBJ2-7; 12 bases are a match to TRBD1. Germline-derived CDR1 and CDR2 are MDHEN and SYDVKM. The CDR3 is 15 amino acids. V shed 4 bases and J 2 bases; nucleotides not matched to a gene: 3. Full variable domain (missing parts from reference TRBV28 and TRBJ2-7): DVKVTQSSRYLVKRTGEKVFLECVQDMDHENMFWYRQDPGLGLRLIYFSYDVKMKEKGDIPEGYSVSREKKERFSLILESASTNQTSMYLCASSSGTGGPYEQYFGPGTRLTVT.

This clonotype came up many times. This rearrangement joins TRBV29-1 to TRBJ1-2; D ambiguous. Germline V gene lookup returns CDR1 SQVTM and CDR2 ANQGSEA. Deletions cut 2 bases from V and 5 bases from J, with 9 bases between. The length of the CDR3 is 12 residues. CDR3 sequence: CSVERGGYGYTF. CDR3 in DNA: TGCAGCGTTGAACGGGGTGGATATGGCTACACCTTC.

This clonotype was counted many times. The chain links TRBV25-1 to TRBJ1-3; the D is unclear. Germline V gene sequence: CDR1 MGHDK, CDR2 SYGVNS. This CDR3 has 15 residues. Trimming cost V 5 bases and J 0 bases, with 11 bases left between them. Here the CDR3 reads CASSYGIVSGNTIYF. In DNA form, the CDR3 reads TGTGCCAGCAGTTACGGGATCGTCTCTGGAAACACCATATATTTT. Drawing the rest from reference TRBV25-1 and TRBJ1-3, the complete variable domain is EADIYQTPRYLVIGTGKKITLECSQTMGHDKMYWYQQDPGMELHLIHYSYGVNSTEKGDLSSESTVSRIRTEHFPLTLESARPSHTSQYLCASSYGIVSGNTIYFGEGSWLTVV.

The chain employs TRBV2 and TRBJ1-5; D might be TRBD1 (5 bases). The V end was cut by 3 bases, the J end by 7 bases, with 13 bases between. This CDR3 is built from 14 residues. Germline assignment: CDR1 SNHLY and CDR2 FYNNEI. The CDR3 loop reads CASSDWGREQPQHF. In DNA form, the CDR3 reads TGTGCCAGCAGTGACTGGGGCAGGGAACAGCCCCAGCATTTT. The complete variable domain, with remaining parts taken from reference TRBV2 and TRBJ1-5, reads EPEVTQTPSHQVTQMGQEVILRCVPISNHLYFYWYRQILGQKVEFLVSFYNNEISEKSEIFDDQFSVERPDGSNFTLKIRSTKLEDSAMYFCASSDWGREQPQHFGDGTRLSIL.

This clonotype was seen ten or more times. The chain links TRBV20-1 to TRBJ1-5, with 7 bases fitting TRBD1. The CDR3 is made up of 14 amino acids. Trimming cost V 1 base and J 3 bases; bases outside gene matches: 3. Germline CDR1 and CDR2: DFQATT and SNEGSKA (reference sequence). The CDR3 sequence: CSARGQGVNQPQHF. The CDR3 DNA reads TGCAGTGCTAGAGGACAGGGTGTCAATCAGCCCCAGCATTTT.

This clonotype occurred many times. The V gene is TRBV20-1, the J gene TRBJ2-1; D may be TRBD2 (6 bases). The CDR3 consists of 14 residues. Germline V CDR1 and CDR2: DFQATT, SNEGSKA (reference sequence). Trimming shortened V by 5 bases and J by 2 bases, and 13 bases separated the two germline ends. The CDR3 nucleotides are TGCAGTGCTCAGAGGAGGGAAACCTACAATGAGCAGTTCTTC. It translates to CSAQRRETYNEQFF.

This clonotype was counted ten times or more. The rearrangement links TRBV18 to TRBJ1-4, with 8 nucleotides matching TRBD1. The CDR3 runs 15 residues. J was trimmed by 8 bases and V by 2 bases; bases with no gene match: 7. CDR1 and CDR2 (germline): KGHSH, LQKENI. DNA for the CDR3: TGTGCCAGCTCACCAACACAGGGGGACGGAGAAAAACTGTTTTTT. Translation gives CASSPTQGDGEKLFF.

At least ten counts were recorded for this clonotype. The V gene is TRBV4-2, the J gene TRBJ1-1; unclear D gene. The germline gives CDR1 LGHNA, CDR2 YNFKEQ. The CDR3 spans 13 residues. V was shortened by 7 bases and J by 1 base, with 10 bases between the two germline ends. CDR3 bases: TGTGCCAGCACCCCGGAGTGGAACACTGAAGCTTTCTTT. The encoded protein is CASTPEWNTEAFF.

This clonotype was detected ten times or more. V and J are TRBV12-3 or TRBV12-4 and TRBJ1-4; TRBD1 might be the D (5 bases). The CDR3 loop spans 14 amino acids. Trimming stripped 4 bases from V and 6 bases from J, with 12 bases between. CDR3 nucleotides: TGTGCCAGCAGTTCAGGGAACAGATATGAAAAACTGTTTTTT. Translation gives CASSSGNRYEKLFF.

This clonotype occurred many times. The chain joins TRBV24-1 to TRBJ1-4, with 8 bases aligning to TRBD1. Losses at the gene ends were 5 bases for V and 0 bases for J; bases not matched to a gene: 10. Germline loops: CDR1 KGHDR, CDR2 SFDVKD. The CDR3 is 18 amino acids. The CDR3 sequence is CATSGLPGTGATNEKLFF. The CDR3 region has the DNA TGTGCCACCAGTGGTTTACCCGGGACAGGTGCAACTAATGAAAAACTGTTTTTT.

This clonotype was detected many times. This chain joins TRBV10-1 and TRBJ2-1; no definite D call. The CDR3 length is 15 residues. Per germline, CDR1 WNHNN and CDR2 SYGVQD (reference sequence). V was trimmed by 2 bases and J by 8 bases, leaving 16 bases between them. The CDR3 sequence is CASSESLYSRDEQFF. CDR3 in DNA: TGCGCCAGCAGTGAGAGTCTCTATTCCCGGGATGAGCAGTTCTTC.

This clonotype occurred many times. V gene TRBV6-1 combines with J gene TRBJ2-3, with 7 bases lining up with TRBD2. V dropped 6 bases and J dropped 5; count of bases not matched to a gene: 11. The CDR3 loop spans 15 amino acids. CDR1 and CDR2 from the germline V gene are MNHNS and SASEGT. This CDR3 is CASRPFAGAKDTQYF. The CDR3 DNA reads TGTGCCAGCAGACCCTTCGCGGGAGCCAAAGATACGCAGTATTTT.

In this sample, this clonotype turned up many times. This chain joins TRBV12-3 or TRBV12-4 and TRBJ1-5; perhaps TRBD1 as D (6 bases). This CDR3 has 13 amino acids. V lost 5 bases to trimming and J lost 7 bases, with 12 bases between them. CDR3 region: CASSRQEDQPQHF. In nucleotides, the CDR3 is TGTGCCAGCAGTAGACAGGAGGACCAGCCCCAGCATTTT.

Many counts were recorded for this clonotype. The rearrangement joins TRBV10-3 to TRBJ2-5; 8 nucleotides align to TRBD1. Germline V gives CDR1 ENHRY, CDR2 SYGVKD. V dropped 2 bases and J dropped 1; count of bases not matched to a gene: 6. This CDR3 region has 16 residues. CDR3 nucleotide sequence: TGTGCCATCAGTGAGGGCAGGGGGCCCAGCCAAGAGACCCAGTACTTC. Translating gives CAISEGRGPSQETQYF.

This clonotype has a count of ten or more. For the CDR3, the DNA is TGTGCCATCAAAGGCAGCGGGGGAGAGACCCAGTACTTC. Protein sequence: CAIKGSGGETQYF. J is TRBJ2-5 and V is TRBV10-3; 8 nucleotides align to TRBD2. The ends lost 7 bases at V and 4 bases at J; junction bases unmatched: 5. CDR3 size: 13 residues. CDR1 and CDR2 from the germline V gene are ENHRY and SYGVKD.

The table lists this clonotype with many counts. The V call is TRBV5-1, the J call TRBJ1-1; 9 bases line up with TRBD1. Germline CDR1 and CDR2: SGHRS and YFSETQ. V dropped 0 bases and J dropped 11; count of bases not matched to a gene: 11. The length of the CDR3 is 15 residues. CDR3 nucleotide sequence: TGCGCCAGCAGCTTGGGCGGGGGACAGGGAGGACTGGCTTTCTTT. Translation gives CASSLGGGQGGLAFF.

This clonotype was observed many times. The rearrangement uses TRBV5-1 and TRBJ2-5; 15 positions match TRBD2. V dropped 4 bases and J dropped 4; count of bases not matched to a gene: 11. The germline gives CDR1 SGHRS, CDR2 YFSETQ. This CDR3 region has 18 residues. CDR3 in amino acids: CASSTSGTSGGQVETQYF. Written as DNA, the CDR3 is TGCGCCAGCAGCACCTCCGGGACTAGCGGGGGGCAGGTAGAGACCCAGTACTTC.